The next 20 T cell receptor beta chains were all read from a single sample in a study of blood T cells in healthy people across ages (dated by TCRdb to the mid-2010s). Receptors were amplified or captured by 5' RACE. The reads were generated on an Illumina HiSeq 2500. A second roughly 7 to 11 cycle PCR used a sample-barcoded 5' primer and a J-beta primer mix. In TCRdb, the public reads were trimmed at Q25 with fastp and aligned with MiXCR, with productive beta chains retained. Each CDR3 protein appears once, grouped with its most common genes and DNA. The sample yields around 970,000 distinct CDR3 sequences; roughly 51% were counted once. The leading ten clones occupy 20% to 25% of the sample. Source material: blood. The receptor set was obtained from a woman aged 60-70 years in good health.

The V and J genes are TRBV15 and TRBJ2-5, with D perhaps matching TRBD1 or TRBD2 (5 bases each). The J call could be wrong; TRBJ2-4 is a better fit for the DNA end. Per germline, CDR1 LNHNV and CDR2 YYDKDF (reference sequence). The CDR3 sequence is 14 residues long. CDR3 DNA: TGTGCCGCCACACACGAGGGCAGGGTTAACATTCAGTACTTC. It translates to CAATHEGRVNIQYF.

The chain combines TRBV5-5 with TRBJ2-7; 9 nucleotides agree with TRBD1. CDR3 size: 15 residues. The germline gives CDR1 SGHKS, CDR2 YYEKEE (reference sequence). Losses at the gene ends were 3 bases for V and 4 bases for J; bases not matched to a gene: 8. The CDR3 spells CASSSSRTGAYEQYF. The CDR3 bases are TGTGCCAGCAGCTCCTCCCGGACAGGGGCGTACGAGCAGTACTTC. Filled out from reference TRBV5-5 and TRBJ2-7, the complete variable domain reads DAGVTQSPTHLIKTRGQQVTLRCSPISGHKSVSWYQQVLGQGPQFIFQYYEKEERGRGNFPDRFSARQFPNYSSELNVNALLLGDSALYLCASSSSRTGAYEQYFGPGTRLTVT.

Details on this clonotype: A much larger clone is a single base away; this may be a read error. This sequence joins TRBV7-2 and TRBJ2-7; D is possibly TRBD1 (5 bases). CDR3 size: 14 residues. Germline CDR1 and CDR2: SGHTA and FQGNSA. CDR3 region: CANSLNGHPYEQYF. DNA for the CDR3: TGTGCCAACAGCTTAAACGGACATCCCTACGAGCAGTACTTC.

This clonotype was recorded a few times. The chain employs TRBV4-1 and TRBJ1-5; D is perhaps TRBD1 (5 bases). Trimming left V 1 base short and J 2 bases short, with 15 bases between. CDR3 length: 17 amino acids. Germline V gives CDR1 MGHRA, CDR2 YSYEKL. This CDR3 reads CASSQGAGQRRNQPQHF. The CDR3 region has the DNA TGCGCCAGCAGCCAAGGGGCGGGGCAGCGACGCAATCAGCCCCAGCATTTT.

The chain has TRBV12-3 or TRBV12-4 and TRBJ1-4; D not resolved. V was pared by 3 bases and J by 3 bases, with 20 bases between. This CDR3 region has 18 residues. The CDR3 sequence: CASSFRFPRGTANEKLFF. The CDR3, as DNA: TGTGCCAGCAGTTTTAGGTTTCCCCGTGGTACTGCTAATGAAAAACTGTTTTTT.

The CDR3 nucleotides read TGTGCCTGGAGTGTACTGGGCTATGGCTACACCTTC. Amino acids: CAWSVLGYGYTF. The chain has TRBV30 and TRBJ1-2; D gene uncertain. V was trimmed by 0 bases and J by 4 bases, leaving 6 bases between them. The CDR3 is 12 amino acids. Germline lookup yields CDR1 GTSNPN and CDR2 SVGIG (reference sequence).

The chain links TRBV14 to TRBJ2-6; D remains ambiguous. There are 14 residues in the CDR3. The germline gives CDR1 SGHDN, CDR2 FVKESK. Trimming shortened V by 4 bases and J by 4 bases, and 8 bases separated the two germline ends. The CDR3 sequence: CASSREWGANVLTF. As DNA, the CDR3 is TGTGCCAGCAGCCGAGAGTGGGGGGCCAACGTCCTGACTTTC.

This clonotype came up a few times. The CDR3 DNA follows: TGCAGCGTTGATTCTAGCGGGACTTTGGGTACGCAGTATTTT. As protein: CSVDSSGTLGTQYF. V is TRBV29-1 and J is TRBJ2-3, with TRBD2 identical over 9 bases. This CDR3 spans 14 amino acids. Germline trimming cut 3 bases from V and 8 bases from J; bases unmatched to any gene: 9. Germline V gene lookup returns CDR1 SQVTM and CDR2 ANQGSEA.

This chain connects TRBV4-1 to TRBJ2-7; 10 bases fit TRBD2. Germline CDR1 and CDR2: MGHRA and YSYEKL. The CDR3 consists of 15 residues. The trim removed 6 bases at V and 6 bases at J, leaving 11 bases unmatched. The CDR3 DNA follows: TGCGCCAGCAGGTACCGAGCGGGAGGGCCGGCCGAGCAGTACTTC. It translates to CASRYRAGGPAEQYF.

The chain combines TRBV28 with TRBJ2-7, with 11 bases matching TRBD2. V lost 4 bases, J lost 4 bases, and 15 bases stayed unmatched. The CDR3 has 18 amino acids. The V gene's germline CDR1 is MDHEN and CDR2 SYDVKM. CDR3 in amino acids: CASSSTSGRVKTGYEQYF. The CDR3 nucleotides are TGTGCCAGCAGTTCCACTAGCGGGAGAGTAAAAACTGGGTACGAGCAGTACTTC.

This clonotype occurred a few times. This chain links TRBV7-9 with TRBJ2-3; a possible D gene is TRBD1 (5 bases). Between the trimmed V and J ends, which lost 3 bases and 1 base, there was a span of 11 bases. Germline V gene data show CDR1 as SEHNR and CDR2 as FQNEAQ (reference sequence). The CDR3 consists of 15 residues. The CDR3 is CASSFQGLGTDTQYF. The CDR3 nucleotides are TGTGCCAGCAGCTTTCAGGGCTTGGGCACAGATACGCAGTATTTT. Variable domain in full (rest from reference TRBV7-9 and TRBJ2-3): DTGVSQNPRHKITKRGQNVTFRCDPISEHNRLYWYRQTLGQGPEFLTYFQNEAQLEKSRLLSDRFSAERPKGSFSTLEIQRTEQGDSAMYLCASSFQGLGTDTQYFGPGTRLTVL.

This clonotype was picked up a small number of times. J is TRBJ2-1 and V is TRBV15; 9 nucleotides match TRBD1. V lost 0 bases and J lost 8; bases outside the gene matches: 5. The CDR3 is 15 residues long. Germline V gene data show CDR1 as LNHNV and CDR2 as YYDKDF (reference sequence). As DNA, the CDR3 is TGTGCCACCAGCAGAGACCGGGACAGGGTCTATGAGCAGTTCTTC. It codes for CATSRDRDRVYEQFF.

The chain uses TRBV3-1 and TRBJ2-1, with D perhaps TRBD1 (6 bases). Germline CDR1 LGHDT, CDR2 YNNKEL (reference sequence). The CDR3 sequence is 13 residues long. The ends were cut back, 0 bases at V and 15 bases at J, with 15 bases in the middle. The DNA of the CDR3 is TGTGCCAGCAGCCAAGAACCACAGGGAATTTGGTTCTTC. Its translation: CASSQEPQGIWFF.

The chain links TRBV4-3 to TRBJ2-4, with D perhaps TRBD1 (6 bases). Near its end, the DNA agrees better with TRBJ2-7, so the J call may be wrong. Germline CDR1 reads LGHNA; CDR2 reads YSLEER. This CDR3 is built from 15 residues. CDR3 sequence reads: CASSQDSGALGEQYF. DNA of the CDR3: TGCGCCAGCAGCCAAGATTCAGGGGCCCTTGGCGAGCAGTACTTC.

This clonotype turned up a few times. The V call is TRBV29-1, the J call TRBJ2-5; TRBD2 matches at 10 bases. The germline CDR1 and CDR2 sequences are SQVTM and ANQGSEA. V trimming: 6 bases; J trimming: 5 bases; junction bases outside the gene matches: 9. This CDR3 region has 14 residues. As DNA, the CDR3 is TGCAGCGTCGTAATACTAGCGGGATGGGAGACCCAGTACTTC. It translates to CSVVILAGWETQYF.

CDR3 sequence reads: CASSVVGGEEETQYF. The CDR3 DNA sequence: TGTGCCAGCAGCGTAGTGGGAGGGGAGGAAGAGACCCAGTACTTC. The chain employs TRBV9 and TRBJ2-5; 7 positions agree with TRBD2. From germline, CDR1 is SGDLS and CDR2 YYNGEE. The CDR3 contains 15 residues. The V gene end was trimmed by 0 bases and the J gene end by 3 bases; junction bases not matched to a gene: 5.

As concerns this clonotype: One junction end disagrees with the germline gene, perhaps due to a read error. The rearrangement uses TRBV5-1 and TRBJ1-6, with a weak D call TRBD1 (5 bases). The CDR3 totals 13 residues. Germline V gene sequence: CDR1 SGHRS, CDR2 YFSETQ. The CDR3 nucleotides read TGCGCCAGCGGAGACAGTCGCAATTCACCCCCCCACTTT. It yields the protein CASGDSRNSPPHF.

The rearrangement links TRBV5-1 to TRBJ2-2; 8 bases are a match to TRBD1. This CDR3 contains 15 residues. V dropped 1 base and J dropped 4; count of bases not matched to a gene: 3. CDR1 and CDR2 (germline): SGHRS, YFSETQ. CDR3 residues: CASSLWQGATGELFF. CDR3 nucleotide sequence: TGCGCCAGCAGCTTGTGGCAGGGGGCCACCGGGGAGCTGTTTTTT.

A few counts support this clonotype. The V gene is TRBV5-6, the J gene TRBJ2-1, with D perhaps TRBD1 (5 bases). This CDR3 is 16 amino acids long. With 0 bases removed from V and 5 bases from J, the gap between germline ends came to 15 bases. Per germline, CDR1 SGHDT and CDR2 YYEEEE. This chain's CDR3 is CASSLGPRVRDNEQFF. For the CDR3, the DNA is TGTGCCAGCAGCTTGGGGCCCAGGGTAAGAGACAATGAGCAGTTCTTC.

The rearrangement uses TRBV20-1 and TRBJ2-7; 12 bases line up with TRBD2. The CDR3 is made up of 14 amino acids. J gave up 5 bases and V 6 bases, and 8 bases lay outside the gene matches. Germline V gene lookup returns CDR1 DFQATT and CDR2 SNEGSKA (reference sequence). The CDR3 nucleotides read TGCAGTGCCCTGCTAGCGGGAGGGCCCAACGAGCAGTACTTC. Translation: CSALLAGGPNEQYF.